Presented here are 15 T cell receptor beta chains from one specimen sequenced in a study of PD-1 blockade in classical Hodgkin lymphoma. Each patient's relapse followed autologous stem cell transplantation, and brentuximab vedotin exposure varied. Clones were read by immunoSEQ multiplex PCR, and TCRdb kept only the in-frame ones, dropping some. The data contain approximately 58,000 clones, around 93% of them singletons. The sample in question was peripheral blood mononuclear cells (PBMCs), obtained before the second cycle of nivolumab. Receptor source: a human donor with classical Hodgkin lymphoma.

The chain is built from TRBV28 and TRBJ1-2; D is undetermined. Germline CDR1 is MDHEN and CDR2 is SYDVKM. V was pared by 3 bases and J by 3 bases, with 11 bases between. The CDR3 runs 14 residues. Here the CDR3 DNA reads TGTGCCAGCAGTTTGACGGGGAACCACTATGGCTACACCTTC. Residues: CASSLTGNHYGYTF.

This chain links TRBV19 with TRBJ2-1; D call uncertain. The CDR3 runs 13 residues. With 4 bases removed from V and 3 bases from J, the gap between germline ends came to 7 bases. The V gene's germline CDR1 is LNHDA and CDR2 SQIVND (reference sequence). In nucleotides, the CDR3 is TGTGCCAGTAGTAACGACTTCTACAATGAGCAGTTCTTC. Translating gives CASSNDFYNEQFF.

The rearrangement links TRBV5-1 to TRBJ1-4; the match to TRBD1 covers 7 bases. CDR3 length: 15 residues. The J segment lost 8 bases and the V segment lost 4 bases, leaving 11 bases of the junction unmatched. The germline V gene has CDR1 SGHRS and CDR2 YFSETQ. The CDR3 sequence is CASSAEQGLKEKLFF. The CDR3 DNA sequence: TGCGCCAGCAGCGCCGAACAGGGGTTAAAGGAAAAACTGTTTTTT. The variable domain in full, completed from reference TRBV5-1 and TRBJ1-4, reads KAGVTQTPRYLIKTRGQQVTLSCSPISGHRSVSWYQQTPGQGLQFLFEYFSETQRNKGNFPGRFSGRQFSNSRSEMNVSTLELGDSALYLCASSAEQGLKEKLFFGSGTQLSVL.

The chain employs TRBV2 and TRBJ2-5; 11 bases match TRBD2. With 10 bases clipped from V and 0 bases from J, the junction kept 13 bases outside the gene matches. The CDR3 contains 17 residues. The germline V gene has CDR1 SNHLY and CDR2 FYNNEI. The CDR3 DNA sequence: TGTGCCACCCTAGGGACTAGCGGAGACGGGTACCAAGAGACCCAGTACTTC. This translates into CATLGTSGDGYQETQYF.

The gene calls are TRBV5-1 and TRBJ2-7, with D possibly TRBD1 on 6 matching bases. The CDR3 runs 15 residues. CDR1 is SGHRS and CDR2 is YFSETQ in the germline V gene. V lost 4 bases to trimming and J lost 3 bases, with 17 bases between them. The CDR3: CASSKDLQGFYEQYF. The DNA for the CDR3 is TGCGCCAGCAGCAAAGACCTACAGGGATTCTACGAGCAGTACTTC.

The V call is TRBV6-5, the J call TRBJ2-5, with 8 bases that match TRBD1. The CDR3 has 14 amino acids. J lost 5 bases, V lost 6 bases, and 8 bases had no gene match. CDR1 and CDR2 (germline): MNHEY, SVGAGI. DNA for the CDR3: TGTGCCAGCAGCCCCCGCACAGGGGGGGAGACCCAGTACTTC. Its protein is CASSPRTGGETQYF.

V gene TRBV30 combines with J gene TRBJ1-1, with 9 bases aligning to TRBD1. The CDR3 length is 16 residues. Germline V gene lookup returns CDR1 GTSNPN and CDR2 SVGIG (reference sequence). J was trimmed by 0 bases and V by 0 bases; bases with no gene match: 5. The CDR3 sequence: CAWSVLTGGMNTEAFF. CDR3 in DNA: TGTGCCTGGAGTGTACTGACAGGGGGTATGAACACTGAAGCTTTCTTT.

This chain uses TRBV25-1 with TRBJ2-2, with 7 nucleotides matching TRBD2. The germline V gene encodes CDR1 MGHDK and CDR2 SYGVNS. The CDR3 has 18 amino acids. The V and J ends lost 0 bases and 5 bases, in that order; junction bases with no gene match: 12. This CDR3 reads CASSEYRYGRGRTGELFF. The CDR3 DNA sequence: TGTGCCAGCAGTGAATATAGGTACGGGCGGGGGAGAACCGGGGAGCTGTTTTTT.

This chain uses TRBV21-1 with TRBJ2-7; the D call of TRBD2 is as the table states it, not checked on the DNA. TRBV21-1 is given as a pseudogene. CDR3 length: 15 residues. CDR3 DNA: TGTGCCAGCAGCAAGGTAGCCAATCCGAAATACGAGCAGTACTTC. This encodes CASSKVANPKYEQYF.

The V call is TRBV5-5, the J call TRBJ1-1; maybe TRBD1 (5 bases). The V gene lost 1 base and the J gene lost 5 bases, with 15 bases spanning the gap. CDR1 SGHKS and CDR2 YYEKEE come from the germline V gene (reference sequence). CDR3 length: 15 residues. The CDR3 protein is CASSLFRGSGTEAFF. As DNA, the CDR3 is TGTGCCAGCAGCTTGTTTCGGGGTTCAGGGACTGAAGCTTTCTTT.

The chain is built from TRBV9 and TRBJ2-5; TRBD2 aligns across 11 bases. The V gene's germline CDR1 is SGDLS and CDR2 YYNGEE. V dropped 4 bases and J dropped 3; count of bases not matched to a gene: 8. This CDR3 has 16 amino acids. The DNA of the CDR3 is TGTGCCAGCAGCTCTAGCGGGGGGTATTTTGAAGAGACCCAGTACTTC. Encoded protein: CASSSSGGYFEETQYF.

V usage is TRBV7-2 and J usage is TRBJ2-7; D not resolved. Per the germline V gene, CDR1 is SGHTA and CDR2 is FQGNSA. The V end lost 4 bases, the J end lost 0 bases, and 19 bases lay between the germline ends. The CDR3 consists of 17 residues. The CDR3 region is CASSSLKMGWGSYEQYF. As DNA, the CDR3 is TGTGCCAGCAGCTCCCTCAAGATGGGCTGGGGCTCCTACGAGCAGTACTTC. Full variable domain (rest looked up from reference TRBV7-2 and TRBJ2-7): GAGVSQSPSNKVTEKGKDVELRCDPISGHTALYWYRQSLGQGLEFLIYFQGNSAPDKSGLPSDRFSAERTGGSVSTLTIQRTQQEDSAVYLCASSSLKMGWGSYEQYFGPGTRLTVT.

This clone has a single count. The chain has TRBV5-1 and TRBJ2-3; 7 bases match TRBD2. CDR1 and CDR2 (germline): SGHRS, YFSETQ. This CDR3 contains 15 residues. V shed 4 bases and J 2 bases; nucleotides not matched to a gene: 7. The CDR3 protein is CASSTGGGFTDTQYF. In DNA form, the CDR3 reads TGCGCCAGCAGCACGGGAGGCGGGTTCACAGATACGCAGTATTTT.

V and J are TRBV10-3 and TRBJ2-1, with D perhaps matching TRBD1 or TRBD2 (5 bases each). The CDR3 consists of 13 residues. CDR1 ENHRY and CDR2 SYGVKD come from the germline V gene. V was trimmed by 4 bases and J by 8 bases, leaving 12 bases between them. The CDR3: CAISGAGRDEQFF. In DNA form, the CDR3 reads TGTGCCATCAGTGGGGCAGGGAGAGATGAGCAGTTCTTC.

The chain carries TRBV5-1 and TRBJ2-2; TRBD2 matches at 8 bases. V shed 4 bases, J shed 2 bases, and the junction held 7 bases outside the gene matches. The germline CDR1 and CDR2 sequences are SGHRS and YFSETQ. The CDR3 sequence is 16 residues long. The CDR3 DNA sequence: TGCGCCAGCAGCCCACTAGCGGTGGAAAACACCGGGGAGCTGTTTTTT. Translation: CASSPLAVENTGELFF.